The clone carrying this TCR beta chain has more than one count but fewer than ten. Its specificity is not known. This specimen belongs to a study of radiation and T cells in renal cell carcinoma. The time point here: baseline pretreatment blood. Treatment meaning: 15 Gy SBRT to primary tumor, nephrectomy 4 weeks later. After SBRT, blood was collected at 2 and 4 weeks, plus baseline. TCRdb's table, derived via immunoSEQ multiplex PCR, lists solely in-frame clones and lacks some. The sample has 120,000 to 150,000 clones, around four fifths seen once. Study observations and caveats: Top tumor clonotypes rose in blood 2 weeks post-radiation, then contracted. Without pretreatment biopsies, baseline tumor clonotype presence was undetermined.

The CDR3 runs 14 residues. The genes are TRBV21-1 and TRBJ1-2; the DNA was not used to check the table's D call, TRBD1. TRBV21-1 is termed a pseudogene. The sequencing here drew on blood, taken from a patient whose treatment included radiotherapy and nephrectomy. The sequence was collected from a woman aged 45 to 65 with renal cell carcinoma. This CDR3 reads CASSRGHDPEGYTF. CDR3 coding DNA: TGTGCCAGCAGCAGGGGACACGACCCGGAGGGCTACACCTTC.